A single sample is the source of the 29 T cell receptor beta chains below, sequenced in a study of shared clonotypes between healthy human individuals. The protocol was immunoSEQ multiplex PCR, while the TCRdb copy is restricted to in-frame clones and leaves out a portion. There are around 620,000 clones in the sample; roughly 95% occur only once, and approximately 0.11% lies in the top ten. Positive CCR7 selection of CD45RO-negative cells yielded the naive CD8 cells, and terminally differentiated effector memory CD45RA+ cells were excluded. Sequencing used naive CD8+ T cells sorted from blood. These receptors originate from a woman aged 25 to 39 in good health.

The rearrangement uses TRBV11-2 and TRBJ2-7; D is unclear. Looked up from germline, CDR1 is SGHAT and CDR2 is FQNNGV. Trimming pared 2 bases from V and 0 bases from J, leaving 8 bases between. This CDR3 has 14 amino acids. The CDR3 loop reads CASSLTGSSYEQYF. As DNA, the CDR3 is TGTGCCAGCAGCTTAACGGGTAGCTCCTACGAGCAGTACTTC.

The sample holds one count of this clone. The genes are TRBV27 and TRBJ2-7; TRBD2 might be the D (5 bases). CDR3 length: 16 amino acids. Germline-derived CDR1 and CDR2 are MNHEY and SMNVEV (reference sequence). V lost 0 bases to trimming and J lost 0 bases, with 12 bases between them. For the CDR3, the DNA is TGTGCCAGCAGTTTATCGTCGGGAATCGGCTCCTACGAGCAGTACTTC. Translation gives CASSLSSGIGSYEQYF.

The chain couples TRBV19 to TRBJ2-1, with TRBD1 matching over 12 bases. Germline CDR1 and CDR2: LNHDA and SQIVND (reference sequence). Germline trimming cut 10 bases from V and 9 bases from J; bases unmatched to any gene: 13. The CDR3 contains 15 residues. CDR3 amino acids: CATSLGWGQGAEQFF. CDR3 DNA: TGTGCCACCTCCCTGGGATGGGGACAGGGGGCTGAGCAGTTCTTC.

This clone was seen only a few times. The chain uses TRBV7-9 and TRBJ1-2; D is ambiguous. Trimming took 5 bases from V and 4 from J, leaving 20 bases between them. This CDR3 region has 16 residues. From germline, CDR1 is SEHNR and CDR2 FQNEAQ (reference sequence). Here the CDR3 DNA reads TGTGCCAGCAGCATTAGCGTCGGGGAAAAGGGCTATGGCTACACCTTC. Translation gives CASSISVGEKGYGYTF.

Note on this clone: The junction does not match germline at one end; this may be a read error. The chain couples TRBV19 to TRBJ2-2; maybe TRBD2 (5 bases). Germline CDR1 LNHDA, CDR2 SQIVND (reference sequence). The CDR3 is 16 residues long. CDR3 DNA sequence: TGTGCCAGTAGTATAGTCCCAGAGGTAGGCACCGGGGAGCCGTTTTTT. This sequence encodes CASSIVPEVGTGEPFF.

The chain has TRBV5-6 and TRBJ2-7, with 11 bases identical to TRBD1. The CDR3 length is 16 residues. Trimming at V came to 0 bases and at J to 2 bases, leaving 4 bases not matched to a gene. Germline-derived CDR1 and CDR2 are SGHDT and YYEEEE. The CDR3 DNA follows: TGTGCCAGCAGCTTGGATCGGACAGGGGGCCCCTACGAGCAGTACTTC. Translating it yields CASSLDRTGGPYEQYF.

J is TRBJ2-7 and V is TRBV27, with 7 bases aligning to TRBD2. CDR1 and CDR2 from the germline V gene are MNHEY and SMNVEV (reference sequence). The CDR3 runs 13 residues. V dropped 5 bases and J dropped 2; count of bases not matched to a gene: 3. The DNA of the CDR3 is TGTGCCAGCAGTCGTGGGAGGGCCTACGAGCAGTACTTC. Protein sequence: CASSRGRAYEQYF.

The V and J genes are TRBV9 and TRBJ2-7; 8 bases fit TRBD2. The ends lost 2 bases at V and 0 bases at J; junction bases unmatched: 4. The length of the CDR3 is 15 residues. Germline loops: CDR1 SGDLS, CDR2 YYNGEE. CDR3 nucleotides: TGTGCCAGCAGCGTCTTCGGGACTAGCTCCTACGAGCAGTACTTC. It translates to CASSVFGTSSYEQYF.

The chain links TRBV27 to TRBJ2-1; unclear D gene. Germline loops: CDR1 MNHEY, CDR2 SMNVEV (reference sequence). Trimming removed 6 bases from V and 8 bases from J, with 8 bases in between. The CDR3 is 11 amino acids. CDR3 bases: TGTGCCAGCAGAGGATACCATGAGCAGTTCTTC. Its protein is CASRGYHEQFF.

The V gene is TRBV4-1, the J gene TRBJ1-6; tentatively, D is TRBD1 (5 bases). CDR3 size: 12 residues. Germline CDR1 MGHRA, CDR2 YSYEKL. Trimming cost V 4 bases and J 8 bases, with 6 bases left between them. The CDR3 DNA sequence: TGCGCCAGCAGCCCGGGGGATTCACCCCTCCACTTT. Protein sequence: CASSPGDSPLHF.

This chain joins TRBV23-1 and TRBJ2-1, with unresolved D. TRBV23-1 is identified as an open reading frame with a role that is uncertain. Trimming shortened V by 3 bases and J by 7 bases, and 19 bases separated the two germline ends. CDR3 length: 16 amino acids. CDR3 sequence: CASSHSLRGIANEQFF. The CDR3 nucleotides read TGCGCCAGCAGTCATTCCCTCCGTGGCATCGCAAATGAGCAGTTCTTC.

V is TRBV27 and J is TRBJ2-7; D might be TRBD1 or TRBD2, each matching 6 bases. There are 16 residues in the CDR3. Germline lookup yields CDR1 MNHEY and CDR2 SMNVEV (reference sequence). Trimming cost V 5 bases and J 0 bases, with 17 bases left between them. Here the CDR3 reads CASSPSRGLLSYEQYF. The CDR3 bases are TGTGCCAGCAGTCCCAGCCGGGGGCTACTCTCCTACGAGCAGTACTTC.

This chain links TRBV6-1 with TRBJ1-1; D perhaps matches TRBD1 (5 bases). Deletions cut 5 bases from V and 7 bases from J, with 14 bases between. Germline V gives CDR1 MNHNS, CDR2 SASEGT. This CDR3 spans 13 amino acids. The CDR3 reads CASSPNRGSEAFF. CDR3 DNA: TGTGCCAGCAGTCCCAATAGGGGCAGTGAAGCTTTCTTT.

As regards this clone: This CDR3 is also generated by other DNA sequences in the sample. The V gene is TRBV9, the J gene TRBJ2-7; 7 positions agree with TRBD2. Germline CDR1 SGDLS, CDR2 YYNGEE. This CDR3 spans 15 amino acids. V lost 0 bases to trimming and J lost 4 bases; unmatched junction nucleotides: 7. The CDR3 coding sequence is TGTGCCAGCAGCGTAGGGGCGGGAGTCAGTTACGAGCAGTACTTC. Translated, it gives CASSVGAGVSYEQYF.

The chain employs TRBV6-5 and TRBJ1-1; D is undetermined. The V and J ends lost 0 bases and 1 base respectively, with 9 bases between them. Germline lookup yields CDR1 MNHEY and CDR2 SVGAGI. The CDR3 totals 15 residues. The CDR3 sequence is CASSYSERTNTEAFF. The CDR3 DNA is TGTGCCAGCAGTTACTCTGAACGGACGAACACTGAAGCTTTCTTT.

This chain uses TRBV7-2 with TRBJ1-5, with D tentatively TRBD1 (6 bases). V was cut by 1 base and J by 0 bases, with 19 bases left in between. Per germline, CDR1 SGHTA and CDR2 FQGNSA. The CDR3 covers 19 residues. The CDR3 loop reads CASSLGQATPHNSNQPQHF. The CDR3 DNA follows: TGTGCCAGCAGCTTAGGACAGGCAACCCCCCACAATAGCAATCAGCCCCAGCATTTT. Full variable domain (outside the CDR3, taken from reference TRBV7-2 and TRBJ1-5): GAGVSQSPSNKVTEKGKDVELRCDPISGHTALYWYRQSLGQGLEFLIYFQGNSAPDKSGLPSDRFSAERTGGSVSTLTIQRTQQEDSAVYLCASSLGQATPHNSNQPQHFGDGTRLSIL.

The chain recombines TRBV28 with TRBJ1-5, with D unresolved. This CDR3 is built from 14 residues. The germline V gene has CDR1 MDHEN and CDR2 SYDVKM. Deletions cut 3 bases from V and 4 bases from J, with 10 bases between. The DNA of the CDR3 is TGTGCCAGCAGTTTCGAGGGTTGGAATCAGCCCCAGCATTTT. Protein sequence: CASSFEGWNQPQHF.

This clone was observed a single time. This same CDR3 is encoded by further DNA sequences in the sample. The V and J genes are TRBV19 and TRBJ2-1, with TRBD2 identical over 10 bases. Per germline, CDR1 LNHDA and CDR2 SQIVND (reference sequence). V gave up 6 bases and J gave up 4 bases; unmatched junction bases: 3. This CDR3 contains 14 residues. DNA of the CDR3: TGTGCCAGTAGCGGACTAGCGGCATACAATGAGCAGTTCTTC. Translation: CASSGLAAYNEQFF.

The V gene is TRBV27, the J gene TRBJ2-1; TRBD1 agrees at 12 bases. The V and J ends lost 5 bases and 7 bases, in that order; junction bases with no gene match: 3. The CDR3 has 14 residues. From germline, CDR1 is MNHEY and CDR2 SMNVEV (reference sequence). The CDR3 loop reads CASSGDRGRNEQFF. The CDR3 region has the DNA TGTGCCAGCAGTGGGGACAGGGGGCGGAATGAGCAGTTCTTC.

This clone has only one observation. The chain has TRBV27 and TRBJ2-7; 8 bases line up with TRBD2. V was clipped by 5 bases and J by 2 bases; unmatched bases: 8. Germline assignment: CDR1 MNHEY and CDR2 SMNVEV (reference sequence). The CDR3 contains 15 residues. CDR3 sequence reads: CASSPLGREAYEQYF. The CDR3 DNA sequence: TGTGCCAGCAGTCCACTGGGGCGGGAGGCCTACGAGCAGTACTTC.

A word on this clone: In the same sample, other DNA sequences code for this CDR3. This chain connects TRBV6-5 to TRBJ2-7; D uncertain. Germline-derived CDR1 and CDR2 are MNHEY and SVGAGI. The V gene lost 0 bases and the J gene lost 4 bases, with 7 bases spanning the gap. The CDR3 has 13 amino acids. CDR3 in DNA: TGTGCCAGCAGTTACTCAGAAGATTACGAGCAGTACTTC. Translating gives CASSYSEDYEQYF.

This clone was detected a few times. The CDR3 DNA is TGCGCCAGCAGCCAACTCGGGGACCTCTATGGCTACACCTTC. It translates to CASSQLGDLYGYTF. The chain uses TRBV4-1 and TRBJ1-2, with D perhaps matching TRBD1 (5 bases). From germline, CDR1 is MGHRA and CDR2 YSYEKL. The CDR3 consists of 14 residues. V gave up 2 bases and J gave up 4 bases, with 11 bases separating them.

The rearrangement links TRBV11-2 to TRBJ2-1; D call uncertain. This CDR3 is 12 amino acids long. V was pared by 3 bases and J by 5 bases, with 5 bases between. Germline values: CDR1 SGHAT, CDR2 FQNNGV. The chain's CDR3 is CASSFADNEQFF. CDR3 bases: TGTGCCAGCAGCTTCGCTGACAATGAGCAGTTCTTC.

Here the CDR3 DNA reads TGTGCCAGTAGTATTACTACCTTGAATGAGCAGTTCTTC. Protein: CASSITTLNEQFF. The J gene is TRBJ2-1, the V gene TRBV19; the D is unclear. Trimming stripped 3 bases from V and 7 bases from J, with 10 bases between. This CDR3 spans 13 amino acids. The germline CDR1 and CDR2 sequences are LNHDA and SQIVND (reference sequence). Using reference TRBV19 and TRBJ2-1 for the parts outside the CDR3, the full variable domain is DGGITQSPKYLFRKEGQNVTLSCEQNLNHDAMYWYRQDPGQGLRLIYYSQIVNDFQKGDIAEGYSVSREKKESFPLTVTSAQKNPTAFYLCASSITTLNEQFFGPGTRLTVL.

The V call is TRBV28, the J call TRBJ1-3; D unresolved. V lost 6 bases and J 2 bases, leaving 11 bases between the germline ends. Germline CDR1 and CDR2: MDHEN and SYDVKM. The CDR3 covers 14 residues. The chain's CDR3 is CASRALGTGNTIYF. The CDR3 DNA is TGTGCCAGCAGGGCCCTCGGGACTGGAAACACCATATATTTT.

The chain employs TRBV27 and TRBJ1-2; 12 bases align to TRBD1. Per germline, CDR1 MNHEY and CDR2 SMNVEV (reference sequence). The CDR3 is made up of 15 amino acids. With V trimmed by 5 bases and J by 8 bases, 9 bases remained unmatched. CDR3 coding DNA: TGTGCCAGCAGTCCCTGGGACAGGGGGCTTTTAGGCTACACCTTC. The encoded protein is CASSPWDRGLLGYTF.

The chain is built from TRBV19 and TRBJ1-4; D remains ambiguous. The germline gives CDR1 LNHDA, CDR2 SQIVND (reference sequence). Trimming cost V 3 bases and J 6 bases, with 11 bases left between them. The CDR3 has 14 amino acids. The CDR3 sequence is CASSIDDGYEKLFF. In DNA, the CDR3 is TGTGCCAGTAGTATCGACGACGGATATGAAAAACTGTTTTTT.

This sequence joins TRBV7-3 and TRBJ1-5; 7 nucleotides align to TRBD1. Trimming removed 4 bases from V and 5 bases from J; junction bases left unmatched: 11. CDR1 SGHTA and CDR2 FQGTGA come from the germline V gene. The CDR3 sequence is 16 residues long. The CDR3 loop reads CASSSEQDRVDQPQHF. DNA for the CDR3: TGTGCCAGCAGCTCGGAACAAGACAGGGTCGATCAGCCCCAGCATTTT.

The rearrangement links TRBV27 to TRBJ1-5; a possible D gene is TRBD1 (6 bases). The CDR3 covers 16 residues. The V gene's germline CDR1 is MNHEY and CDR2 SMNVEV (reference sequence). The V and J ends lost 6 bases and 0 bases respectively, with 15 bases between them. The CDR3: CASSPFWTDSNQPQHF. In DNA form, the CDR3 reads TGTGCCAGCAGCCCTTTCTGGACAGATAGCAATCAGCCCCAGCATTTT.